This T cell receptor (beta chain) derives from a study of beta chain features in type 1 diabetes. Study information: The patients were much like the healthy donors in age, gender and cell yields. Study-level findings and limits: Shortening that was moderate but significant affected the TCRB CDR3s of Type 1 diabetes patients in all four CD4+ subsets.

The isolated RNA, all of it, was reverse transcribed, so expressed TCRB transcripts were what got sequenced. Assay used: immunoSEQ multiplex PCR; TCRdb lists only in-frame clones, some missing. The sample gives 130,000 or so clones, 7% to 10% of which show up once; under 0.9% is in the top ten. Germline V gene lookup returns CDR1 GTSNPN and CDR2 SVGIG (reference sequence). This CDR3 contains 14 residues. Trimming removed 6 bases at V and 8 bases at J, with 21 bases between. This clone was recorded a few times. The antigen remains unidentified. The sequenced sample consisted of central memory CD4+ T cells from blood. V is TRBV30 and J is TRBJ2-3; D perhaps matches TRBD1 (6 bases). This TCR was sampled from a man aged 25-40 years with type 1 diabetes. The CDR3 sequence: CACATGSSGGTQYF. Here the CDR3 DNA reads TGTGCCTGTGCAACAGGGTCATCGGGCGGTACGCAGTATTTT. Full variable domain (missing parts from reference TRBV30 and TRBJ2-3): SQTIHQWPATLVQPVGSPLSLECTVEGTSNPNLYWYRQAAGRGLQLLFYSVGIGQISSEVPQNLSASRPQDRQFILSSKKLLLSDSGFYLCACATGSSGGTQYFGPGTRLTVL.